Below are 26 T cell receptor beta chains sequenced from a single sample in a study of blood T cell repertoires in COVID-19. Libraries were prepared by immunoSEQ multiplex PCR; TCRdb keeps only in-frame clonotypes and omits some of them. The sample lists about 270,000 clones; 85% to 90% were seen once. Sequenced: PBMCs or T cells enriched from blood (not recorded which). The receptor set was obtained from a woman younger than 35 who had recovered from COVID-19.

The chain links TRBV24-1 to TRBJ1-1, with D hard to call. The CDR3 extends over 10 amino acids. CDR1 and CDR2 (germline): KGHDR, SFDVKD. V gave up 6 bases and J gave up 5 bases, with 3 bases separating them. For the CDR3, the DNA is TGTGCCACCAGTTATACTGAAGCTTTCTTT. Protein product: CATSYTEAFF.

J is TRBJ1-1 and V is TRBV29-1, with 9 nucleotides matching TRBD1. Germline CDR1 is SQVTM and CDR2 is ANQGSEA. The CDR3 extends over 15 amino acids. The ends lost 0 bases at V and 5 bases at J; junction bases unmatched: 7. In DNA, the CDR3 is TGCAGCGTTGAAGATCCGGACAGGGGATGGACTGAAGCTTTCTTT. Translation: CSVEDPDRGWTEAFF.

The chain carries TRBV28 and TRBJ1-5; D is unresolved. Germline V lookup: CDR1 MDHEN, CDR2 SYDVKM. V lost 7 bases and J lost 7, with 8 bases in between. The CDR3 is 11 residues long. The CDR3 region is CASTRGQPQHF. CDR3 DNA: TGTGCCAGCACACGGGGACAGCCCCAGCATTTT.

The CDR3 loop is CATRTRQGASSYNSPLHF. CDR3 bases: TGCGCCACCCGAACCCGACAGGGGGCGAGCTCCTATAATTCACCCCTCCACTTT. This chain uses TRBV5-1 with TRBJ1-6; TRBD1 matches 10 bases. With V trimmed by 9 bases and J by 0 bases, 12 bases remained unmatched. The CDR3 has 18 residues. Germline V CDR1 and CDR2: SGHRS, YFSETQ. Combining the CDR3 with reference TRBV5-1 and TRBJ1-6 gives the whole variable domain KAGVTQTPRYLIKTRGQQVTLSCSPISGHRSVSWYQQTPGQGLQFLFEYFSETQRNKGNFPGRFSGRQFSNSRSEMNVSTLELGDSALYLCATRTRQGASSYNSPLHFGNGTRLTVT.

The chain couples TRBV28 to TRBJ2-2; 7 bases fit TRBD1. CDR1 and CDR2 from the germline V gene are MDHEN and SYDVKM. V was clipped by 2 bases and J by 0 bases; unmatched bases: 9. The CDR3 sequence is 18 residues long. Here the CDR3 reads CASSLIRWGQTNTGELFF. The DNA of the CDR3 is TGTGCCAGCAGTTTAATCCGTTGGGGACAGACGAACACCGGGGAGCTGTTTTTT.

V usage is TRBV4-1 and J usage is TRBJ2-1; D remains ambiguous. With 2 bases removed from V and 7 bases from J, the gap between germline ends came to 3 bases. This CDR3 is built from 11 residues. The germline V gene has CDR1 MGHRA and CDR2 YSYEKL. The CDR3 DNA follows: TGCGCCAGCAGCCAATCGAATGAGCAGTTCTTC. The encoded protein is CASSQSNEQFF.

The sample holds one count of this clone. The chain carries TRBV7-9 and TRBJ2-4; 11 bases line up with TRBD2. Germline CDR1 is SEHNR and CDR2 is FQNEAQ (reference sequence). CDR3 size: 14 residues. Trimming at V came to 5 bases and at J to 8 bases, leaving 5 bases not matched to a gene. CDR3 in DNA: TGTGCCAGCAGCCAGGGACTAGCGGTAGACATTCAGTACTTC. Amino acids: CASSQGLAVDIQYF.

CDR3 in amino acids: CSARLAGGTDTQYF. The CDR3 DNA reads as TGCAGCGCTAGACTAGCGGGGGGCACAGATACGCAGTATTTT. The chain has TRBV29-1 and TRBJ2-3; 12 bases are a match to TRBD2. V lost 7 bases to trimming and J lost 1 base; unmatched junction nucleotides: 3. The germline V gene encodes CDR1 SQVTM and CDR2 ANQGSEA. The CDR3 runs 14 residues.

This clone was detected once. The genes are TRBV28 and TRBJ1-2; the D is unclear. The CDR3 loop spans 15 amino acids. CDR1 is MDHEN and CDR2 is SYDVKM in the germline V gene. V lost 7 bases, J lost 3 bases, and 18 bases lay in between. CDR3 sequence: CASTYEGVLDYGYTF. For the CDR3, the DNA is TGTGCCAGCACATACGAAGGTGTTCTAGACTATGGCTACACCTTC.

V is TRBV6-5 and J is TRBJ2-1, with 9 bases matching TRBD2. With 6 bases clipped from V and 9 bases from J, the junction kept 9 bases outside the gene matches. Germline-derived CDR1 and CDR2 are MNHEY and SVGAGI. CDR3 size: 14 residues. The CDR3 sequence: CASSPDGTSIEQFF. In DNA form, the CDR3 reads TGTGCCAGCAGCCCGGATGGGACTAGCATTGAGCAGTTCTTC.

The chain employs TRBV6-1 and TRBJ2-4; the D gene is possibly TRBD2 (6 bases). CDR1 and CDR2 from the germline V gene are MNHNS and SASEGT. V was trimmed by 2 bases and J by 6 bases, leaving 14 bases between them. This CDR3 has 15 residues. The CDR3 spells CASSESPPTRNIQYF. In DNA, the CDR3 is TGTGCCAGCAGTGAATCCCCCCCGACTAGAAACATTCAGTACTTC.

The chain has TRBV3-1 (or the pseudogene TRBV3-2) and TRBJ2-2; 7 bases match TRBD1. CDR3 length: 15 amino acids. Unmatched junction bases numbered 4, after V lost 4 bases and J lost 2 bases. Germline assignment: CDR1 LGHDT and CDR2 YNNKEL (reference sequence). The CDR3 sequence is CASSLSGGNTGELFF. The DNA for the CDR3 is TGTGCCAGCAGCCTGTCAGGGGGAAACACCGGGGAGCTGTTTTTT.

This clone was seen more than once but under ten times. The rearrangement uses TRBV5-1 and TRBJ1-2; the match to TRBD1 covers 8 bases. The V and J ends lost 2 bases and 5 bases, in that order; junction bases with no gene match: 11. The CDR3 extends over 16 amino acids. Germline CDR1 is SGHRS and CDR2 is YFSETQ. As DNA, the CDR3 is TGCGCCAGCAGCTTAGGACAGGGTCTCAGAGGGTATGGCTACACCTTC. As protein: CASSLGQGLRGYGYTF.

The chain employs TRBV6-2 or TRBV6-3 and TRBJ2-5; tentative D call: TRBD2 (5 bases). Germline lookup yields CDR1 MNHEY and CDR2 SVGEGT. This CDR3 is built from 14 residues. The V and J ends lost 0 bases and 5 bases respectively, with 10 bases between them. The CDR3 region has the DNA TGTGCCAGCAGTTACTCGATCACGGGGGAGACCCAGTACTTC. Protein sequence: CASSYSITGETQYF.

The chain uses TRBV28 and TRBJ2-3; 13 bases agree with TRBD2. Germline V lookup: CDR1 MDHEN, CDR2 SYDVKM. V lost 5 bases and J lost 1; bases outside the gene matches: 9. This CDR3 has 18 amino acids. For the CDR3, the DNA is TGTGCCAGCAGTACACACCTCGGACTAGCGGGAGGCACAGATACGCAGTATTTT. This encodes CASSTHLGLAGGTDTQYF. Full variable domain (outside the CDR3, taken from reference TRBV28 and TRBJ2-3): DVKVTQSSRYLVKRTGEKVFLECVQDMDHENMFWYRQDPGLGLRLIYFSYDVKMKEKGDIPEGYSVSREKKERFSLILESASTNQTSMYLCASSTHLGLAGGTDTQYFGPGTRLTVL.

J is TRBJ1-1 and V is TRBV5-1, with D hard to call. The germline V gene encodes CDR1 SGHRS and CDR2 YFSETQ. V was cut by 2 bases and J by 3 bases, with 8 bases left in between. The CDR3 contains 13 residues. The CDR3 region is CASSLIYDTEAFF. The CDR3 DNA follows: TGCGCCAGCAGCTTAATATATGACACTGAAGCTTTCTTT.

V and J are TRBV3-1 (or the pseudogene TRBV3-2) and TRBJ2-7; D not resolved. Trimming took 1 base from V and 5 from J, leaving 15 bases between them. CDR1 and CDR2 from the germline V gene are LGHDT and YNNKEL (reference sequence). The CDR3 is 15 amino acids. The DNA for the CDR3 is TGTGCCAGCAGCCAAGCCAAAAGAGTTTTCAACGAGCAGTACTTC. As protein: CASSQAKRVFNEQYF.

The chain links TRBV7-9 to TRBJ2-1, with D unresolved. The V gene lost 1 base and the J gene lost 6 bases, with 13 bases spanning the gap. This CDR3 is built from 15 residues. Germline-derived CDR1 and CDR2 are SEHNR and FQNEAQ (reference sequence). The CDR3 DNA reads TGTGCCAGCAGCTTAGTGTCTAGTAATATCAATGAGCAGTTCTTC. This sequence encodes CASSLVSSNINEQFF.

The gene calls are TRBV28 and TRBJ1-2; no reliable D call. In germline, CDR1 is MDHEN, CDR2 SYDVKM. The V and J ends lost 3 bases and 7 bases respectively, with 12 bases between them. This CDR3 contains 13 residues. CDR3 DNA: TGTGCCAGCAGTTTTGGGCCTGTCTTTGGCTACACCTTC. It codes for CASSFGPVFGYTF.

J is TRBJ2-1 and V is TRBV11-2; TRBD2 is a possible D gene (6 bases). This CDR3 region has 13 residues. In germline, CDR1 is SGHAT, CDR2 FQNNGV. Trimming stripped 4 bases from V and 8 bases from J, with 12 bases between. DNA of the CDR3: TGTGCCAGCAGCTGGGGGGTCGTCTATGAGCAGTTCTTC. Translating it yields CASSWGVVYEQFF.

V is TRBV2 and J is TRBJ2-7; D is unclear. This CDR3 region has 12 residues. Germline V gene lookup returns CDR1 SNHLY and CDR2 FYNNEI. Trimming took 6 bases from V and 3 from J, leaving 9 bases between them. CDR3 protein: CASRSLGYEQYF. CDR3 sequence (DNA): TGTGCCAGCAGGAGCCTAGGCTACGAGCAGTACTTC.

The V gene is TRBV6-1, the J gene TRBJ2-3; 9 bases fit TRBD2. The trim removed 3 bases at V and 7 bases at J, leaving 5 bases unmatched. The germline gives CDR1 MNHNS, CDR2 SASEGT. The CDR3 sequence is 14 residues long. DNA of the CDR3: TGTGCCAGCAGTGATGGGACTAGCATAAATACGCAGTATTTT. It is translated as CASSDGTSINTQYF.

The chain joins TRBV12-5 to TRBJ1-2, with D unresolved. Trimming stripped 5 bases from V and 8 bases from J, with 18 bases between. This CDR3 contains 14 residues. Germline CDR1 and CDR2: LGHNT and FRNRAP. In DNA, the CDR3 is TGTGCTAGTGGTCCCCTCCGGCGCGGAGGGGGCTACACCTTC. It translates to CASGPLRRGGGYTF.

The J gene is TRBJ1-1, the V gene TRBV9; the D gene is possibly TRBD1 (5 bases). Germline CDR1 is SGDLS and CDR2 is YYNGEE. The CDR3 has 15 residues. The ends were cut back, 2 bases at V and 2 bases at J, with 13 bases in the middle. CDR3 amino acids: CASSVGGRLNTEAFF. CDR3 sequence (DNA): TGTGCCAGCAGCGTGGGGGGACGGCTAAACACTGAAGCTTTCTTT.

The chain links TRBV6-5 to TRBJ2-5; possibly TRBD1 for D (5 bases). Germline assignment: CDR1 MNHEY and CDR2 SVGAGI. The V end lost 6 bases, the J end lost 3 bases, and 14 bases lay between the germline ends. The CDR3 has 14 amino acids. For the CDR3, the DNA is TGTGCCAGCAGCTCCTGGGGCTTGAAAGAGACCCAGTACTTC. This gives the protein CASSSWGLKETQYF.

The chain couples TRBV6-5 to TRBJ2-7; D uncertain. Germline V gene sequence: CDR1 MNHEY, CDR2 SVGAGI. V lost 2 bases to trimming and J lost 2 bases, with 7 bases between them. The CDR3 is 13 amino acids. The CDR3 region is CASSYVTAYEQYF. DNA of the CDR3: TGTGCCAGCAGTTACGTGACTGCCTACGAGCAGTACTTC.